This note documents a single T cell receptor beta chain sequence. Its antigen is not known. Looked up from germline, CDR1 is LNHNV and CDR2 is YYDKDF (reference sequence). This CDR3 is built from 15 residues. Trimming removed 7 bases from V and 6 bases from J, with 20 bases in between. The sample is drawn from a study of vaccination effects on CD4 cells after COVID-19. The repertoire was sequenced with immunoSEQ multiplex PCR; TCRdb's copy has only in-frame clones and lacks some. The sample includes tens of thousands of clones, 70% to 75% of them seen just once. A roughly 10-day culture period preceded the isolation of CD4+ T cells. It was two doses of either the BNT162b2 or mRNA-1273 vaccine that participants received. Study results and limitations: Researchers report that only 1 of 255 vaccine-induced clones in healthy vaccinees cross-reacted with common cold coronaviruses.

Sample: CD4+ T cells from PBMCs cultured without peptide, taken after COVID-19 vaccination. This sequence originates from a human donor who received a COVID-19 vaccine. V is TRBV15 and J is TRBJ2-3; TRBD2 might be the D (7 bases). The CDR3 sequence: CATKGGGLIFDTQYF. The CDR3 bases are TGTGCCACCAAAGGCGGGGGCCTGATCTTCGATACGCAGTATTTT.